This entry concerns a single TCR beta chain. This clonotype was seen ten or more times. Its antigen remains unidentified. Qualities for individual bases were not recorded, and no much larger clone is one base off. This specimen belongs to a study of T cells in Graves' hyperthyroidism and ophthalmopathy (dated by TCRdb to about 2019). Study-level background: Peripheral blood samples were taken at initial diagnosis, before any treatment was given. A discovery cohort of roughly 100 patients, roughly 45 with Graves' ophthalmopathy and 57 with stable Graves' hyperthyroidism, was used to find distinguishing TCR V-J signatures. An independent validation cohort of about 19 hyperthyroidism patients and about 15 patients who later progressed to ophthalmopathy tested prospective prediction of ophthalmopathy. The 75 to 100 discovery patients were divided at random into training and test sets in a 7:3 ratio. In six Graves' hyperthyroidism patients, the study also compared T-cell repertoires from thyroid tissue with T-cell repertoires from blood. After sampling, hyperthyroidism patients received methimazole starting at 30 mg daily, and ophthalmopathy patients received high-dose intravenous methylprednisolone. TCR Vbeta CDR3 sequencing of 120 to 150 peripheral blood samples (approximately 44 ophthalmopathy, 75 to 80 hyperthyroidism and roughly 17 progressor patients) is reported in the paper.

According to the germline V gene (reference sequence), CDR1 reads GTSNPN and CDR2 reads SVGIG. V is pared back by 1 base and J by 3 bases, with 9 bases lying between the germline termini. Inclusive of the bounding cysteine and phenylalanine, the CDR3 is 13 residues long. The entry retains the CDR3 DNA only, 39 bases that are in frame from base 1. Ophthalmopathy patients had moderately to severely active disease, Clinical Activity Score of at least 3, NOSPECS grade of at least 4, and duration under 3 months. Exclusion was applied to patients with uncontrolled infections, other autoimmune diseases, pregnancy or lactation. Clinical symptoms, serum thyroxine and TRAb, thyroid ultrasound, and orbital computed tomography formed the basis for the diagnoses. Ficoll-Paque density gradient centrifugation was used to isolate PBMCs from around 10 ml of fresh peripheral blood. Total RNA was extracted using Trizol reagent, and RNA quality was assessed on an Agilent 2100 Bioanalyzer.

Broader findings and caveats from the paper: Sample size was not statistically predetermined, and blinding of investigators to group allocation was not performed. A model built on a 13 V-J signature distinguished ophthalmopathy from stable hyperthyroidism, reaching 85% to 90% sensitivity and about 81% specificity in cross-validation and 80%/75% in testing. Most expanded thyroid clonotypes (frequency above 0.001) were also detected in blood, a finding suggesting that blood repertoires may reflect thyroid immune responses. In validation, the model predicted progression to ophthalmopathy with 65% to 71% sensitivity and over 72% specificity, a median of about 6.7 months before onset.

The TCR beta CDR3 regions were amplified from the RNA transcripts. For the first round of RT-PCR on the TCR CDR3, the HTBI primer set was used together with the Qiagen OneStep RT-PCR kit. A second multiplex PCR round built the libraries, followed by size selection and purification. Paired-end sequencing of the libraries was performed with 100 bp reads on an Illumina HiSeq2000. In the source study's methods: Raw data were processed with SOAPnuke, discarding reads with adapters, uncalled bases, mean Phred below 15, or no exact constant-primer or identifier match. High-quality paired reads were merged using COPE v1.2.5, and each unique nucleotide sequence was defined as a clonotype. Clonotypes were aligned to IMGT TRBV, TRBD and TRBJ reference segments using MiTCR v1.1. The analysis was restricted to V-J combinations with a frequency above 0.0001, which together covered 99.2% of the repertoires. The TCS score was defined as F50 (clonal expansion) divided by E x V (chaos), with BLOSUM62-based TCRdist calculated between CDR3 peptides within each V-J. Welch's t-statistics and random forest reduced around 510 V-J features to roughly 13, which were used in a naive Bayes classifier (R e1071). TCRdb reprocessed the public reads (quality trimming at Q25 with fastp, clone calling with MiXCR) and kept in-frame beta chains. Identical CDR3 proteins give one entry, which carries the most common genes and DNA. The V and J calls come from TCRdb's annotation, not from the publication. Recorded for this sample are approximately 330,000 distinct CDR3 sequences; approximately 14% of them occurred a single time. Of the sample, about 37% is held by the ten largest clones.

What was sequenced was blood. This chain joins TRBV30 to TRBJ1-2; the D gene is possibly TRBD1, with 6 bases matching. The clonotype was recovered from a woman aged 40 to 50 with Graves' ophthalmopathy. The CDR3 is CAWSDRDDYGYTF. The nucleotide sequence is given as TGTGCCTGGAGTGACAGGGACGACTATGGCTACACCTTC.